The clone carrying this T cell receptor beta chain was picked up many times. Its antigen is unknown. The sample is drawn from a study of read filtering for tumor transcriptome and immune sequencing. At the level of the study: RNA-seq yielded only about 75 to 1,300 TCR reads, IR-seq about 4.05 to 11 million. Overall study results and limits: IR-seq and RNA-seq agreed better without single-read clonotypes. IR-seq captured clonotypes deeper and more reliably than RNA-seq. Sorted CD138-negative bone marrow cells were not purified T cells.

Molecular barcoded adaptors covering alpha/delta and beta/gamma chains were used on approximately 400 ng RNA. TCRdb ran MiXCR on the reads and lists one entry per CDR3 protein. The data contain approximately 58,000 distinct CDR3 sequences, over 9% of them singletons. Losses at the gene ends were 3 bases for V and 4 bases for J; bases not matched to a gene: 9. This CDR3 contains 16 residues. This clonotype originated in a donor over 35 with multiple myeloma. V usage is TRBV12-3 or TRBV12-4 and J usage is TRBJ1-5, with TRBD1 matching 7 bases. What was sequenced was a population of CD138-negative cells sorted from bone marrow. CDR3 bases: TGTGCCAGCAGTTTTCGACAGGGAGGGCCTAATCAGCCCCAGCATTTT. Protein product: CASSFRQGGPNQPQHF.